The entry below describes one T cell receptor (beta chain). What it recognizes is unknown. This sample is part of a study of T cell responses to AZD1222 COVID-19 vaccine. Study-wide findings and caveats: There were vaccine-associated CD4 TCRs across spike, dominant at 160-218 and 743-854. Females outnumbered males among donors, who were mostly white British; clonal diversity was possibly underestimated. Seropositive status at baseline applied to only a handful of AZD1222 recipients.

Libraries were prepared by immunoSEQ multiplex PCR; TCRdb keeps only in-frame clonotypes and omits some of them. The data show approximately 200,000 clones, 90% to 95% seen once. This CDR3 has 13 residues. Trimming removed 3 bases from V and 1 base from J, with 8 bases in between. Germline lookup yields CDR1 SGHNT and CDR2 YYREEE (reference sequence). The sequences come from peripheral blood, collected on day 0 of AZD1222 vaccination. This TCR was sampled from an adult in good health. The chain carries TRBV5-4 and TRBJ2-7; tentatively, D is TRBD2 (5 bases). The CDR3 loop is CASSWSGSYEQYF. CDR3 in DNA: TGTGCCAGCAGCTGGAGCGGTTCCTACGAGCAGTACTTC.